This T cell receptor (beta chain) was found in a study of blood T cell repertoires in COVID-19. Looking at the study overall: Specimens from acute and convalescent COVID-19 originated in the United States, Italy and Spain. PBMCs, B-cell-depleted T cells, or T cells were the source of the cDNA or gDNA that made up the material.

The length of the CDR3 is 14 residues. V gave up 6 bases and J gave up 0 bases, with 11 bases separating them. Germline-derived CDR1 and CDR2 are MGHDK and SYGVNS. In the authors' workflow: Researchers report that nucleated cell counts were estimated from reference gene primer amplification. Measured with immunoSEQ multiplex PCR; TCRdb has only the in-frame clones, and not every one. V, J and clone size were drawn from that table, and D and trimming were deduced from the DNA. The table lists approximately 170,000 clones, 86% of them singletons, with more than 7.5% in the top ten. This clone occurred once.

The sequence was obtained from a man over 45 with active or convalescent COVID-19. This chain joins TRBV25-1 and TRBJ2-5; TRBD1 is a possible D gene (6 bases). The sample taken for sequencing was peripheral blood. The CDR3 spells CASRGRDNQETQYF. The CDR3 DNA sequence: TGTGCCAGCAGGGGACGGGACAACCAAGAGACCCAGTACTTC.